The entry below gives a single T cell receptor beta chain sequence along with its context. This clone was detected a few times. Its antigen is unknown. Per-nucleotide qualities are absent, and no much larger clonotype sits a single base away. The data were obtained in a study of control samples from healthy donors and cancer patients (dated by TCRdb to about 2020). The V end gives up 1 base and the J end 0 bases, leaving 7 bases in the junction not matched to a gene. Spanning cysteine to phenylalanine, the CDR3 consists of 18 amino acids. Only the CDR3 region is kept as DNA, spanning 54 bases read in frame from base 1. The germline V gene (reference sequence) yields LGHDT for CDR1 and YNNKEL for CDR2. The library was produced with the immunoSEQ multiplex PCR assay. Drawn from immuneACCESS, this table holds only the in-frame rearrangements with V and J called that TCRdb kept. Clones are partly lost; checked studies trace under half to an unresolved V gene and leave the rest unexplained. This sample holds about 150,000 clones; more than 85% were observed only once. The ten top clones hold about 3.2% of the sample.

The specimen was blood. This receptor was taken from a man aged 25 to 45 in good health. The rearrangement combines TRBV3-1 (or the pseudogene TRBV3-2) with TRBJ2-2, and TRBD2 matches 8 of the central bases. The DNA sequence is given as TGTGCCAGCAGCCAAGGGCGGGGGGCCAAGACGAACACCGGGGAGCTGTTTTTT. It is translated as CASSQGRGAKTNTGELFF.